Each of the 32 T cell receptor beta chains below was sequenced from the same sample in a study of CD8 T cells in Susac syndrome. With random hexamers, roughly 0.5 to 1 ug RNA was reverse transcribed. Each CDR3 protein gets one entry after TCRdb re-called the immunoSEQ multiplex PCR reads with MiXCR. The sample carries around 170,000 distinct CDR3 sequences, about 90% recorded once. Sequencing used CD4+ T cells from PBMCs. Source of these receptors: a human donor in good health.

The V gene is TRBV29-1, the J gene TRBJ2-6; D uncertain. Germline V gene data show CDR1 as SQVTM and CDR2 as ANQGSEA. V lost 5 bases to trimming and J lost 1 base, with 9 bases between them. This CDR3 comprises 14 residues. In DNA, the CDR3 is TGCAGCGTTAGGGTTAATTCTGGGGCCAACGTCCTGACTTTC. Translating gives CSVRVNSGANVLTF. Variable domain in full (rest from reference TRBV29-1 and TRBJ2-6): SAVISQKPSRDICQRGTSLTIQCQVDSQVTMMFWYRQQPGQSLTLIATANQGSEATYESGFVIDKFPISRPNLTFSTLTVSNMSPEDSSIYLCSVRVNSGANVLTFGAGSRLTVL.

V usage is TRBV7-9 and J usage is TRBJ2-4; D is unresolved. The germline V gene encodes CDR1 SEHNR and CDR2 FQNEAQ (reference sequence). This CDR3 is built from 8 residues. Trimming removed 5 bases at V and 15 bases at J, with 5 bases between. The CDR3 DNA reads TGTGCCAGCAGCCCGCTGTACTTC. As protein: CASSPLYF.

The chain recombines TRBV19 with TRBJ2-6; perhaps TRBD2 as D (6 bases). The CDR3 loop spans 16 amino acids. Germline V gives CDR1 LNHDA, CDR2 SQIVND (reference sequence). V lost 7 bases to trimming and J lost 0 bases, with 13 bases between them. The CDR3 reads CASTGPRGSGANVLTF. The CDR3 nucleotides are TGTGCCAGTACTGGACCGCGGGGCTCTGGGGCCAACGTCCTGACTTTC. Variable domain in full (rest from reference TRBV19 and TRBJ2-6): DGGITQSPKYLFRKEGQNVTLSCEQNLNHDAMYWYRQDPGQGLRLIYYSQIVNDFQKGDIAEGYSVSREKKESFPLTVTSAQKNPTAFYLCASTGPRGSGANVLTFGAGSRLTVL.

V is TRBV11-2 and J is TRBJ1-2; D not certain. The V and J ends lost 0 bases and 8 bases respectively, with 16 bases between them. This CDR3 comprises 15 residues. Per germline, CDR1 SGHAT and CDR2 FQNNGV. The CDR3 loop reads CASSLDLGRTEGYTF. The CDR3 nucleotides are TGTGCCAGCAGCTTAGATTTAGGGAGGACGGAAGGCTACACCTTC.

V usage is TRBV7-9 and J usage is TRBJ2-4, with 9 positions matching TRBD1. CDR3 length: 13 residues. Trimming cost V 5 bases and J 16 bases; bases outside gene matches: 12. The V gene's germline CDR1 is SEHNR and CDR2 FQNEAQ (reference sequence). The CDR3 sequence is CASSLQGAVYAYF. CDR3 sequence (DNA): TGTGCCAGCAGCCTACAGGGGGCGGTCTACGCTTACTTC.

The chain recombines TRBV30 with TRBJ1-6; D unclear. Trimming removed 3 bases at V and 0 bases at J, with 6 bases between. CDR3 length: 14 amino acids. In germline, CDR1 is GTSNPN, CDR2 SVGIG (reference sequence). The CDR3 is CAWRASSYNSPLHF. CDR3 nucleotide sequence: TGTGCCTGGAGAGCGAGCTCCTATAATTCACCCCTCCACTTT.

In its sample, this clonotype was seen a few times. At one of its ends the junction is not consistent with the germline gene, which may arise from a read error. The chain uses TRBV6-1 and TRBJ2-1; 11 bases agree with TRBD2. CDR1 MNHNS and CDR2 SASEGT come from the germline V gene. CDR3 length: 16 amino acids. The CDR3 here is CASSVSGGASFNEQFF. CDR3 DNA: TGTGCCAGCAGTGTTAGCGGGGGGGCCTCCTTCAATGAGCAGTTCTTC.

The CDR3 here is CASSGPLAGVQGAYNEQFF. In DNA, the CDR3 is TGTGCCAGCAGCGGACCGCTAGCGGGAGTCCAAGGGGCCTACAATGAGCAGTTCTTC. The chain combines TRBV9 with TRBJ2-1, with TRBD2 matching 10 bases. The CDR3 has 19 amino acids. CDR1 is SGDLS and CDR2 is YYNGEE in the germline V gene. V shed 3 bases, J shed 2 bases, and the junction held 14 bases outside the gene matches.

V gene TRBV6-6 combines with J gene TRBJ2-3; 9 nucleotides agree with TRBD1. The CDR3 runs 15 residues. V shed 6 bases, J shed 4 bases, and the junction held 8 bases outside the gene matches. The germline gives CDR1 MNHNY, CDR2 SVGAGI (reference sequence). In DNA, the CDR3 is TGTGCCAGCAGCTTGGGACAGGGACCGCCAGATACGCAGTATTTT. Encoded protein: CASSLGQGPPDTQYF.

The chain links TRBV19 to TRBJ2-3; 13 bases align to TRBD2. The CDR3 sequence is 16 residues long. Germline V gene sequence: CDR1 LNHDA, CDR2 SQIVND (reference sequence). The V and J ends lost 4 bases and 10 bases, in that order; junction bases with no gene match: 11. The CDR3 here is CASSKPTSGRASAQYF. The CDR3 DNA is TGTGCCAGTAGTAAACCTACTAGCGGGAGGGCCAGCGCGCAGTATTTT.

This sequence joins TRBV29-1 and TRBJ2-3, with TRBD2 as a possible D gene (7 bases). The V gene's germline CDR1 is SQVTM and CDR2 ANQGSEA. The CDR3 extends over 12 amino acids. Trimming took 7 bases from V and 8 from J, leaving 16 bases between them. The CDR3 spells CSERGAGTTQYF. CDR3 DNA sequence: TGCAGCGAACGGGGGGCAGGGACTACGCAGTATTTT.

The chain has TRBV5-1 and TRBJ2-7, with 8 bases matching TRBD1. The CDR3 has 14 residues. V gave up 4 bases and J gave up 6 bases; unmatched junction bases: 9. Germline V gene lookup returns CDR1 SGHRS and CDR2 YFSETQ. For the CDR3, the DNA is TGCGCCAGCAGCGGCGGACAGGGAGTCAGCGAGCAGTACTTC. This gives the protein CASSGGQGVSEQYF.

The rearrangement links TRBV5-6 to TRBJ1-6, with D possibly matching TRBD1 (5 bases). This CDR3 is built from 14 residues. Germline CDR1 reads SGHDT; CDR2 reads YYEEEE. Deletions cut 0 bases from V and 7 bases from J, with 8 bases between. The CDR3 loop reads CASSLDRRNSPLHF. The CDR3 DNA sequence: TGTGCCAGCAGCTTGGACAGGCGGAATTCACCCCTCCACTTT.

V gene TRBV7-2 combines with J gene TRBJ1-4, with D perhaps matching TRBD1 (6 bases). Germline CDR1 and CDR2: SGHTA and FQGNSA. V was pared by 3 bases and J by 2 bases, with 13 bases between. The CDR3 length is 16 residues. CDR3 in DNA: TGTGCCAGCAGCTTCGTAGGACAGTTTACTAATGAAAAACTGTTTTTT. This gives the protein CASSFVGQFTNEKLFF.

The J gene is TRBJ2-2, the V gene TRBV18, with 7 bases matching TRBD1. Per the germline V gene, CDR1 is KGHSH and CDR2 is LQKENI. This CDR3 has 16 residues. The V and J ends lost 3 bases and 0 bases, in that order; junction bases with no gene match: 4. The CDR3 protein is CASSPLGQSNTGELFF. DNA of the CDR3: TGTGCCAGCTCACCCCTGGGACAGTCGAACACCGGGGAGCTGTTTTTT.

This CDR3 reads CASSLGQGLDSPLHF. The DNA of the CDR3 is TGTGCCAGCAGCCTCGGACAGGGACTGGATTCACCCCTCCACTTT. This chain connects TRBV7-9 to TRBJ1-6; 8 bases agree with TRBD1. The V gene's germline CDR1 is SEHNR and CDR2 FQNEAQ (reference sequence). This CDR3 has 15 residues. The trim removed 5 bases at V and 8 bases at J, leaving 8 bases unmatched.

V and J are TRBV25-1 and TRBJ1-4; D is unclear. The germline gives CDR1 MGHDK, CDR2 SYGVNS. Trimming shortened V by 8 bases and J by 6 bases, and 13 bases separated the two germline ends. The CDR3 runs 13 residues. DNA for the CDR3: TGTGCCAGCGCCCGGGCCAGTTATGAAAAACTGTTTTTT. Its translation is CASARASYEKLFF.

This chain connects TRBV7-3 to TRBJ2-3; D ambiguous. This CDR3 has 14 residues. Between the trimmed V and J ends, which lost 5 bases and 0 bases, there was a span of 9 bases. Looked up from germline, CDR1 is SGHTA and CDR2 is FQGTGA. Here the CDR3 reads CASSPGPSTDTQYF. DNA of the CDR3: TGTGCCAGCAGCCCCGGGCCGAGCACAGATACGCAGTATTTT.

The J gene is TRBJ2-4, the V gene TRBV5-1; no clear D. The CDR3 has 16 residues. Deletions cut 1 base from V and 5 bases from J, with 16 bases between. Germline-derived CDR1 and CDR2 are SGHRS and YFSETQ. CDR3 loop: CASSLSVTWSQNIQYF. CDR3 nucleotides: TGCGCCAGCAGCTTGTCTGTAACGTGGTCCCAAAACATTCAGTACTTC. The whole variable domain, filled in from reference TRBV5-1 and TRBJ2-4, reads KAGVTQTPRYLIKTRGQQVTLSCSPISGHRSVSWYQQTPGQGLQFLFEYFSETQRNKGNFPGRFSGRQFSNSRSEMNVSTLELGDSALYLCASSLSVTWSQNIQYFGAGTRLSVL.

The rearrangement joins TRBV20-1 to TRBJ2-3, with 10 bases lining up with TRBD2. This CDR3 has 15 amino acids. The germline gives CDR1 DFQATT, CDR2 SNEGSKA (reference sequence). Trimming at V came to 5 bases and at J to 1 base, leaving 6 bases not matched to a gene. The CDR3 sequence: CSASVAGGRTDTQYF. The CDR3 DNA reads TGCAGTGCTTCTGTAGCGGGGGGACGCACAGATACGCAGTATTTT.

This chain connects TRBV6-5 to TRBJ1-1, with 8 bases fitting TRBD1. Trimming cost V 6 bases and J 5 bases; bases outside gene matches: 8. CDR1 is MNHEY, CDR2 SVGAGI, per germline. This CDR3 spans 14 amino acids. The CDR3 sequence is CASRTQGAETEAFF. In DNA form, the CDR3 reads TGTGCCAGCAGAACCCAGGGGGCAGAAACTGAAGCTTTCTTT.

The rearrangement joins TRBV6-2 or TRBV6-3 to TRBJ1-1, with D unresolved. The CDR3 has 15 amino acids. The germline gives CDR1 MNHEY, CDR2 SVGEGT. Trimming cost V 2 bases and J 0 bases, with 10 bases left between them. Here the CDR3 reads CASSYPGRLNTEAFF. CDR3 nucleotides: TGTGCCAGCAGTTACCCGGGCAGGTTGAACACTGAAGCTTTCTTT.

The chain uses TRBV7-2 and TRBJ2-7; possible D gene TRBD1, 5 bases. CDR3 length: 14 residues. Per germline, CDR1 SGHTA and CDR2 FQGNSA. Trimming took 3 bases from V and 6 from J, leaving 15 bases between them. The CDR3 spells CASSFLTQGGEQYF. The CDR3 DNA reads TGTGCCAGCAGCTTTTTGACCCAGGGTGGCGAGCAGTACTTC.

The chain joins TRBV28 to TRBJ1-2; 9 bases are a match to TRBD1. Germline V lookup: CDR1 MDHEN, CDR2 SYDVKM. CDR3 length equals 15 residues. The junction had 12 bases not matched to a gene; V was cut back by 6 bases and J by 7 bases. This CDR3 is CASSPGGSGQGGYTF. The CDR3 DNA follows: TGTGCCAGCAGCCCCGGTGGTTCGGGACAGGGTGGCTACACCTTC.

The genes are TRBV30 and TRBJ1-5; D not resolved. V was shortened by 1 base and J by 5 bases, with 9 bases between the two germline ends. The V gene's germline CDR1 is GTSNPN and CDR2 SVGIG (reference sequence). This CDR3 has 13 amino acids. This chain's CDR3 is CAWSENSDQPQHF. CDR3 in DNA: TGTGCCTGGAGTGAGAATAGTGATCAGCCCCAGCATTTT. Supplemented by reference TRBV30 and TRBJ1-5, the full variable domain reads SQTIHQWPATLVQPVGSPLSLECTVEGTSNPNLYWYRQAAGRGLQLLFYSVGIGQISSEVPQNLSASRPQDRQFILSSKKLLLSDSGFYLCAWSENSDQPQHFGDGTRLSIL.

The chain employs TRBV3-1 and TRBJ2-6; D unclear. The CDR3 covers 18 residues. Germline V gives CDR1 LGHDT, CDR2 YNNKEL (reference sequence). V was trimmed by 0 bases and J by 1 base, leaving 13 bases between them. DNA of the CDR3: TGTGCCAGCAGCCAAGATGCGTTGAAGGCATCTGGGGCCAACGTCCTGACTTTC. Amino acids: CASSQDALKASGANVLTF.

The rearrangement links TRBV6-2 or TRBV6-3 to TRBJ2-7; weak D call: TRBD2 (6 bases). Looked up from germline, CDR1 is MNHEY and CDR2 is SVGEGT. Trimming took 0 bases from V and 4 from J, leaving 13 bases between them. This CDR3 region has 15 residues. The CDR3 sequence is CASSYSTRSSYEQYF. CDR3 nucleotide sequence: TGTGCCAGCAGTTACTCGACTAGGTCTTCTTACGAGCAGTACTTC.

The chain combines TRBV20-1 with TRBJ1-3; TRBD1 matches at 10 bases. Germline V gene lookup returns CDR1 DFQATT and CDR2 SNEGSKA (reference sequence). The CDR3 has 14 residues. The J segment lost 7 bases and the V segment lost 5 bases, leaving 8 bases of the junction unmatched. The chain's CDR3 is CSAHIRDRGNTIYF. The CDR3 coding sequence is TGCAGTGCTCACATCCGGGACAGGGGTAACACCATATATTTT.

DNA for the CDR3: TGCAGTGCTAGAGATGCAGGGACTAGCGGATTCTCTGGGGCCAACGTCCTGACTTTC. Its protein product is CSARDAGTSGFSGANVLTF. This chain joins TRBV20-1 and TRBJ2-6; 11 bases align to TRBD2. After removal of 0 bases from V and 0 bases from J, the junction contained 7 bases not matched to a gene. Germline lookup yields CDR1 DFQATT and CDR2 SNEGSKA (reference sequence). The CDR3 has 19 amino acids.

The J gene is TRBJ1-2, the V gene TRBV6-2 or TRBV6-3; 9 positions agree with TRBD1. Per the germline V gene, CDR1 is MNHEY and CDR2 is SVGEGT. The V segment lost 11 bases and the J segment 7 bases; nucleotides outside the gene matches: 8. There are 12 residues in the CDR3. The CDR3 is CACRDRERGYTF. DNA of the CDR3: TGTGCCTGCCGGGACAGGGAACGTGGCTACACCTTC.

This clonotype was picked up one time. J is TRBJ2-1 and V is TRBV19; D may be TRBD1 or TRBD2 (5 bases each). This CDR3 comprises 16 residues. The germline V gene encodes CDR1 LNHDA and CDR2 SQIVND (reference sequence). Trimming shortened V by 7 bases and J by 1 base, and 17 bases separated the two germline ends. In DNA, the CDR3 is TGTGCCAGTACCATTGCTGGGACCGGGTCCTACAATGAGCAGTTCTTC. Amino acid sequence: CASTIAGTGSYNEQFF.

This clonotype was picked up one time. The rearrangement joins TRBV6-2 or TRBV6-3 to TRBJ2-1; D may match TRBD1 or TRBD2 (5 bases each). Germline assignment: CDR1 MNHEY and CDR2 SVGEGT. The CDR3 is made up of 15 amino acids. Trimming shortened V by 2 bases and J by 3 bases, and 11 bases separated the two germline ends. The CDR3 DNA follows: TGTGCCAGCAGTTACCGGGGCGAGGGCTACAATGAGCAGTTCTTC. This codes for CASSYRGEGYNEQFF.